Presented here are 20 T cell receptor beta chains from one specimen sequenced in a study of shared clonotypes between healthy human individuals. Method: immunoSEQ multiplex PCR; TCRdb's copy keeps in-frame clones and lacks some. The sample carries 2 million to 2.5 million clones, 93% recorded once. Input material: naive CD4+ T cells from PBMCs. Specified subset: CD45RA+ positively selected. The receptors derive from a man between 18 and 35 years old in good health. Some clones in this sample may be carry-over from other donors' samples.

With respect to this clone: Other DNA sequences of this sample code for an identical CDR3. V usage is TRBV29-1 and J usage is TRBJ2-7; TRBD1 aligns across 8 bases. The J segment lost 2 bases and the V segment lost 0 bases, leaving 6 bases of the junction unmatched. This CDR3 is 15 amino acids long. Looked up from germline, CDR1 is SQVTM and CDR2 is ANQGSEA. CDR3 DNA sequence: TGCAGCGTTGAAGATCCAGGACAGGGACCCTACGAGCAGTACTTC. As protein: CSVEDPGQGPYEQYF.

The chain is built from TRBV18 and TRBJ2-5; D not resolved. Trimming left V 1 base short and J 5 bases short, with 8 bases between. In germline, CDR1 is KGHSH, CDR2 LQKENI. This CDR3 is built from 13 residues. The CDR3: CASSPLLMETQYF. Written as DNA, the CDR3 is TGTGCCAGCTCACCACTTTTAATGGAGACCCAGTACTTC.

As concerns this clone: This specimen includes other DNA sequences encoding the same CDR3. This chain joins TRBV2 and TRBJ2-3; 7 bases fit TRBD2. After removal of 3 bases from V and 3 bases from J, the junction contained 0 bases not matched to a gene. The CDR3 is 13 residues long. Germline lookup yields CDR1 SNHLY and CDR2 FYNNEI. CDR3 in amino acids: CASSEGGTDTQYF. For the CDR3, the DNA is TGTGCCAGCAGTGAGGGGGGGACAGATACGCAGTATTTT. The complete variable domain, with remaining parts taken from reference TRBV2 and TRBJ2-3, reads EPEVTQTPSHQVTQMGQEVILRCVPISNHLYFYWYRQILGQKVEFLVSFYNNEISEKSEIFDDQFSVERPDGSNFTLKIRSTKLEDSAMYFCASSEGGTDTQYFGPGTRLTVL.

The V call is TRBV9, the J call TRBJ2-5; 12 bases match TRBD2. The length of the CDR3 is 16 residues. Germline CDR1 is SGDLS and CDR2 is YYNGEE. The V and J ends lost 0 bases and 2 bases, in that order; junction bases with no gene match: 2. For the CDR3, the DNA is TGTGCCAGCAGCGTAGTCCTAGCGGGAGGGCAAGAGACCCAGTACTTC. It specifies CASSVVLAGGQETQYF.

With respect to this clone: Other DNA variants within this sample encode the same CDR3. The CDR3 DNA reads TGCGCCAGCAGCTTGGCAGGGTCAGGCACAGATACGCAGTATTTT. It codes for CASSLAGSGTDTQYF. The chain employs TRBV5-1 and TRBJ2-3, with D possibly TRBD1 on 5 matching bases. This CDR3 is built from 15 residues. Trimming cost V 0 bases and J 1 base, with 9 bases left between them. Germline loops: CDR1 SGHRS, CDR2 YFSETQ. Combining the CDR3 with reference TRBV5-1 and TRBJ2-3 gives the whole variable domain KAGVTQTPRYLIKTRGQQVTLSCSPISGHRSVSWYQQTPGQGLQFLFEYFSETQRNKGNFPGRFSGRQFSNSRSEMNVSTLELGDSALYLCASSLAGSGTDTQYFGPGTRLTVL.

The rearrangement links TRBV5-1 to TRBJ2-1; D unclear. The CDR3 has 16 amino acids. Between the trimmed V and J ends, which lost 1 base and 5 bases, there was a span of 16 bases. Looked up from germline, CDR1 is SGHRS and CDR2 is YFSETQ. For the CDR3, the DNA is TGCGCCAGCAGCTTGATCCCGGGTGACTGGAACAATGAGCAGTTCTTC. Translating it yields CASSLIPGDWNNEQFF.

The CDR3 loop reads CASSGSGLPIYEQYF. CDR3 nucleotide sequence: TGTGCCAGCAGCGGGTCAGGACTACCTATCTACGAGCAGTACTTC. This chain joins TRBV9 and TRBJ2-7; weak D call: TRBD2 (6 bases). Germline values: CDR1 SGDLS, CDR2 YYNGEE. The CDR3 totals 15 residues. The V end lost 3 bases, the J end lost 3 bases, and 16 bases lay between the germline ends. Filled out from reference TRBV9 and TRBJ2-7, the complete variable domain reads DSGVTQTPKHLITATGQRVTLRCSPRSGDLSVYWYQQSLDQGLQFLIQYYNGEERAKGNILERFSAQQFPDLHSELNLSSLELGDSALYFCASSGSGLPIYEQYFGPGTRLTVT.

J is TRBJ2-5 and V is TRBV18, with D perhaps given as TRBD1 or TRBD2 (5 bases each). CDR1 is KGHSH and CDR2 is LQKENI in the germline V gene. The CDR3 covers 14 residues. V lost 5 bases to trimming and J lost 3 bases, with 13 bases between them. CDR3 sequence: CASSTYWDEETQYF. Written as DNA, the CDR3 is TGTGCCAGCTCAACTTACTGGGACGAAGAGACCCAGTACTTC.

The CDR3 coding sequence is TGCAGCGTAGAGAGAGGGGGCGGTGGCTACACCTTC. Translation gives CSVERGGGGYTF. The chain links TRBV29-1 to TRBJ1-2, with 7 bases matching TRBD1. The CDR3 totals 12 residues. Germline CDR1 SQVTM, CDR2 ANQGSEA. Trimming cost V 6 bases and J 7 bases; bases outside gene matches: 8.

V gene TRBV28 combines with J gene TRBJ1-5; TRBD1 might be the D (6 bases). The germline V gene has CDR1 MDHEN and CDR2 SYDVKM. V was clipped by 6 bases and J by 6 bases, with 27 bases between them. The CDR3 loop spans 18 amino acids. For the CDR3, the DNA is TGTGCCAGCAGCCATACCCCAACTCAGGGGTTCGTGAGTCAGCCCCAGCATTTT. Translated: CASSHTPTQGFVSQPQHF.

The V call is TRBV12-2, the J call TRBJ2-2; the table assigns TRBD2, which was not confirmed against the DNA. TRBV12-2 is listed as a pseudogene. CDR3 length: 21 amino acids. DNA of the CDR3: TGTGCAAGTCGCTTATCGCCAACCGATTCGACCGGGACTAGCCGTACCGGGGAGCTGTTTTTT. Encoded protein: CASRLSPTDSTGTSRTGELFF.

Concerning this clone itself: Different DNA sequences within this sample yield the same CDR3. The CDR3: CASSLGSGINEQFF. CDR3 bases: TGCGCCAGCAGCTTGGGGTCGGGAATCAATGAGCAGTTCTTC. This chain uses TRBV5-1 with TRBJ2-1; a possible D gene is TRBD2 (5 bases). Trimming took off 0 bases at V and 6 bases at J, with 10 bases between the two ends. The CDR3 length is 14 residues. From germline, CDR1 is SGHRS and CDR2 YFSETQ.

The chain employs TRBV10-2 and TRBJ2-3, with 10 bases lining up with TRBD1. V was pared by 1 base and J by 3 bases, with 10 bases of the junction left unmatched. The CDR3 totals 18 residues. The germline gives CDR1 WSHSY, CDR2 SAAADI. CDR3 in DNA: TGCGCCAGCAGTGAGTTCTTCGGGACAGGGGTGAGAACAGATACGCAGTATTTT. It encodes CASSEFFGTGVRTDTQYF.

This chain links TRBV7-6 with TRBJ1-1; weak D call: TRBD1 (5 bases). CDR1 is SGHVS and CDR2 is FNYEAQ in the germline V gene. CDR3 size: 14 residues. V lost 2 bases and J lost 6, with 13 bases in between. CDR3 region: CASSLTGGRAEAFF. CDR3 in DNA: TGTGCCAGCAGCTTAACCGGGGGTCGGGCTGAAGCTTTCTTT.

The chain employs TRBV7-2 and TRBJ2-5; D call uncertain. The CDR3 spans 13 residues. Germline values: CDR1 SGHTA, CDR2 FQGNSA. With 2 bases removed from V and 6 bases from J, the gap between germline ends came to 10 bases. The CDR3 loop is CASSLFVGKTQYF. DNA for the CDR3: TGTGCCAGCAGCTTATTTGTGGGAAAGACCCAGTACTTC.

The chain is built from TRBV2 and TRBJ2-5; D is undetermined. Germline values: CDR1 SNHLY, CDR2 FYNNEI. CDR3 length: 14 amino acids. Deletions cut 7 bases from V and 1 base from J, with 13 bases between. CDR3 residues: CASNRVKAQETQYF. CDR3 sequence (DNA): TGTGCCAGCAATAGGGTGAAGGCCCAAGAGACCCAGTACTTC. The whole variable domain, filled in from reference TRBV2 and TRBJ2-5, reads EPEVTQTPSHQVTQMGQEVILRCVPISNHLYFYWYRQILGQKVEFLVSFYNNEISEKSEIFDDQFSVERPDGSNFTLKIRSTKLEDSAMYFCASNRVKAQETQYFGPGTRLLVL.

CDR3 in DNA: TGTGCCAGCAGCTTAGATAGGGTGAACGAGCAGTACTTC. Translation: CASSLDRVNEQYF. The chain joins TRBV11-2 to TRBJ2-5; D is unresolved. The end of the DNA aligns better with TRBJ2-7, so the J call may be wrong. The CDR3 loop spans 13 amino acids. Germline V gives CDR1 SGHAT, CDR2 FQNNGV.

With respect to this clone: In the same sample, other DNA sequences code for this CDR3. The chain has TRBV9 and TRBJ1-1; D gene unclear. Looked up from germline, CDR1 is SGDLS and CDR2 is YYNGEE. This CDR3 has 13 amino acids. Trimming removed 3 bases from V and 4 bases from J, with 10 bases in between. CDR3: CASSARLGTEAFF. Written as DNA, the CDR3 is TGTGCCAGCAGCGCTAGGTTGGGCACTGAAGCTTTCTTT. The full variable domain, completed using reference TRBV9 and TRBJ1-1, is DSGVTQTPKHLITATGQRVTLRCSPRSGDLSVYWYQQSLDQGLQFLIQYYNGEERAKGNILERFSAQQFPDLHSELNLSSLELGDSALYFCASSARLGTEAFFGQGTRLTVV.

J is TRBJ2-7 and V is TRBV5-1; D may match TRBD1 or TRBD2 (6 bases each). Trimming cost V 1 base and J 1 base, with 12 bases left between them. Per the germline V gene, CDR1 is SGHRS and CDR2 is YFSETQ. This CDR3 is built from 15 residues. CDR3 loop: CASSLSGGRSYEQYF. CDR3 nucleotides: TGCGCCAGCAGCTTGTCTGGGGGGCGGTCCTACGAGCAGTACTTC.

The chain is built from TRBV7-8 and TRBJ1-4, with 9 bases that match TRBD1. Germline values: CDR1 SGHVS, CDR2 FQNEAQ. J lost 7 bases, V lost 5 bases, and 5 bases had no gene match. The CDR3 has 14 amino acids. CDR3 amino acids: CASSGGDRVEKLFF. The CDR3, as DNA: TGTGCCAGCAGCGGGGGGGACAGGGTTGAAAAACTGTTTTTT. The full variable domain, rest sourced from reference TRBV7-8 and TRBJ1-4, is GAGVSQSPRYKVAKRGQDVALRCDPISGHVSLFWYQQALGQGPEFLTYFQNEAQLDKSGLPSDRFFAERPEGSVSTLKIQRTQQEDSAVYLCASSGGDRVEKLFFGSGTQLSVL.